The rows below give T cell receptor beta chains drawn from one sample of a study of immune heterogeneity within non-small cell lung tumors. TCRdb re-called the multiplex PCR reads through MiXCR, storing one row per CDR3 protein. The sample contains 2,500 to 3,500 distinct CDR3 sequences, approximately 51% of which appear only once. The specimen sequenced was lung tumor tissue. Receptor source: a man aged 65-85 years with non-small cell lung cancer. Each CDR3 is given with its conserved first and last residue. Each record gives: V gene, D gene, J gene, clone size, CDR3 DNA, CDR3 protein. D genes are given only for firm matches. Rows may omit the clone size; those that give it use once, few, many or a size class.

>TRBV12-3/TRBV12-4|-|TRBJ1-1|-
TGTGCCAGCAGTTTGGGTTTGGGGAACACTGAAGCTTTCTTT
CASSLGLGNTEAFF
>TRBV6-5|TRBD1|TRBJ1-5|once
TGTGCCACCGAGTTTAGTTCCGGGACAGGGATCAATCAGCCCCAGCATTTT
CATEFSSGTGINQPQHF
>TRBV7-2|TRBD1|TRBJ1-5|large
TGTGCCAGCAGCATTCGTTCCAGGGGGAGGGAGCCCCAGCATTTT
CASSIRSRGREPQHF
>TRBV19|TRBD2|TRBJ2-1|-
TGTGCCAGTAGTACCCTAGAGGGAGGGATGTACAATGAGCAGTTCTTC
CASSTLEGGMYNEQFF
>TRBV6-1|TRBD2|TRBJ2-7|-
TGTGCCAGCAGTTGGAAGCGGGAGGGCTCCTACGAGCAGTACTTC
CASSWKREGSYEQYF
>TRBV18|-|TRBJ1-4|-
TGTGCCAGCTCTCTCCTGGCAGTAACAACTAATGAAAAACTGTTTTTT
CASSLLAVTTNEKLFF
>TRBV27|TRBD1|TRBJ1-6|few
TGTGCCAGCAGTTACAAACCCTGGGACAGAAGTAATTCACCCCTCCACTTT
CASSYKPWDRSNSPLHF
>TRBV6-2/TRBV6-3|-|TRBJ2-3|-
TGTGCCAGCAGTTACTCGAAAGATACGCAGTATTTT
CASSYSKDTQYF
>TRBV2|-|TRBJ1-1|-
TGTGCCAGCAGACTCGAGGGACCACAGGGAGTAAACACTGAAGCTTTCTTT
CASRLEGPQGVNTEAFF
>TRBV7-2|TRBD2|TRBJ2-3|few
TGTGCCAGCAGCTTGACTAGCGGGACAACAGATACGCAGTATTTT
CASSLTSGTTDTQYF
>TRBV11-3|-|TRBJ2-7|-
TGTGCCAGCAGCTTACTCTTCAGCTACGAGCAGTACTTC
CASSLLFSYEQYF
>TRBV3-1|-|TRBJ2-5|-
TGTGCCAGCAGCCAAGATGCCGGGGAAGAGACCCAGTACTTC
CASSQDAGEETQYF
>TRBV6-2/TRBV6-3|-|TRBJ2-7|-
TGTGCCAGCAGGCACTTAATGGACACCACTTATGAGGGCGAGCAGTACTTC
CASRHLMDTTYEGEQYF
>TRBV28|-|TRBJ2-7|few
TGTGCCAGCAGTTTAGGGGGGCGCACATACGAGCAGTACTTC
CASSLGGRTYEQYF
>TRBV11-3|TRBD1|TRBJ1-1|-
TGTGCCAGCAGCCCCCCGACAGGGGTTGTTGGTGAAGCTTTCTTT
CASSPPTGVVGEAFF
>TRBV5-1|-|TRBJ1-6|few
TGCGCCAGCAGCACTCGTGGCGGGGCCGATAATTCACCCCTCCACTTT
CASSTRGGADNSPLHF
>TRBV28|-|TRBJ1-2|-
TGTGCCAGCAGTATACTAGAACAGGGCCGCTATGGCTACACCTTC
CASSILEQGRYGYTF
>TRBV15|-|TRBJ1-1|-
TGTGCCACCAGCAGAGCCACAGGGTTTAAGGACACTGAAGCTTTCTTT
CATSRATGFKDTEAFF
>TRBV6-1|TRBD2|TRBJ2-5|-
TGTGCCAGCAGTAAAACTAGCGGGAGTAAAAGAGAGACCCAGTACTTC
CASSKTSGSKRETQYF
>TRBV28|-|TRBJ1-1|few
TGTGCCAGCAAAGGGTTTATTATGGGAACTGAAGCTTTCTTT
CASKGFIMGTEAFF
>TRBV19|-|TRBJ1-5|-
TGTGCCAGTAGTGAGGGGGGGGGTCGGCCCCAGCATTTT
CASSEGGGRPQHF
>TRBV18|-|TRBJ2-5|few
TGTGCCAGCTCACCACGGCAGTCGGAGACCCAGTACTTC
CASSPRQSETQYF
>TRBV4-1|TRBD1|TRBJ1-5|-
TGCGCCATCCCCCAAATCAGGGGGCAGGGGAATCAGCCCCAGCATTTT
CAIPQIRGQGNQPQHF
>TRBV10-3|-|TRBJ1-2|-
TGTGCCATCGGAAGACAGGCAGCTAACTATGGCTACACCTTC
CAIGRQAANYGYTF
>TRBV28|TRBD2|TRBJ2-7|-
TGTGCCAGCAGTTTATACCTAGCGGGGAGGAGCTCCTACGAGCAGTACTTC
CASSLYLAGRSSYEQYF
>TRBV19|TRBD2|TRBJ2-3|-
TGTGCCAGTAGTAGATTTAGCGGGAAAACAGATACGCAGTATTTT
CASSRFSGKTDTQYF
>TRBV20-1|TRBD2|TRBJ2-3|-
TGCAGTGCTAGAGATATGGAAAAACTAGCGACAGATACGCAGTATTTT
CSARDMEKLATDTQYF
>TRBV18|TRBD1|TRBJ1-5|-
TGTGCCAGCTCCAGGGACAGCGCCGGCAATCAGCCCCAGCATTTT
CASSRDSAGNQPQHF
>TRBV18|-|TRBJ2-7|-
TGTGCCAGCTCACCGCACAACAGGGCCTACGAGCAGTACTTC
CASSPHNRAYEQYF
>TRBV6-2/TRBV6-3|-|TRBJ2-7|-
TGTGCCAGCAGCTATAGAGACGAGCAGTACTTC
CASSYRDEQYF
>TRBV7-9|TRBD1|TRBJ1-4|-
TGTGCCAGAAGCTCGGGACAGTTAAATGAAAAACTGTTTTTT
CARSSGQLNEKLFF
>TRBV27|TRBD1|TRBJ2-3|once
TGTGCCAGCAGTCTTACGAACAGGGGGCGCGGAGATACGCAGTATTTT
CASSLTNRGRGDTQYF
>TRBV29-1|TRBD1|TRBJ1-1|few
TGCAGTGGGACAGACTATAACACTGAAGCTTTCTTT
CSGTDYNTEAFF
>TRBV5-5|-|TRBJ2-7|few
TGTGCCAGCAGCTTTTTCCCAGGGGAGACCTACGAGCAGTACTTC
CASSFFPGETYEQYF
>TRBV9|-|TRBJ2-1|-
TGTGCCAGCAGCCCAGCGATCGCCGGTGAGCAGTTCTTC
CASSPAIAGEQFF
>TRBV27|TRBD2|TRBJ2-7|few
TGTGCCAGCAGCTTAACTAGCGTCTCCTACGAGCAGTACTTC
CASSLTSVSYEQYF
>TRBV7-9|TRBD1|TRBJ2-7|-
TGTGCCAGCAGCTTCTCGGGACAGGCGTCCTACGAGCAGTACTTC
CASSFSGQASYEQYF
>TRBV7-9|-|TRBJ2-7|-
TGTGCCAGCAGCTCCACTCAGACAGGTCCTACCTACGAGCAGTACTTC
CASSSTQTGPTYEQYF
>TRBV6-1|-|TRBJ1-6|few
TGTGCCAGCGGCGAGGGCCGGAATTCACCCCTCCACTTT
CASGEGRNSPLHF
>TRBV30|-|TRBJ2-1|large
TGTGCCTGGAGTGTAGGCGCGATAGATGAGCAGTTCTTC
CAWSVGAIDEQFF
>TRBV19|-|TRBJ1-5|-
TGTGCCAGTAGTGAGCAGGCCGGCAATCAGCCCCAGCATTTT
CASSEQAGNQPQHF
>TRBV7-2|-|TRBJ2-1|-
TGTGCCAGCAGCGACTTAGGGCGGAAGTACAATGAGCAGTTCTTC
CASSDLGRKYNEQFF
>TRBV6-2/TRBV6-3|-|TRBJ2-1|once
TGTGCCAGCACCAGGGATGATGAGCAGTTCTTC
CASTRDDEQFF
>TRBV6-2/TRBV6-3|-|TRBJ2-1|-
TGTGCCAGCACCAGGGGTGATGAGCAGTTCTTC
CASTRGDEQFF
>TRBV19|-|TRBJ1-2|-
TGTGCCAGTAGTACCGCGCACGGGAGCTATGGCTACACCTTC
CASSTAHGSYGYTF